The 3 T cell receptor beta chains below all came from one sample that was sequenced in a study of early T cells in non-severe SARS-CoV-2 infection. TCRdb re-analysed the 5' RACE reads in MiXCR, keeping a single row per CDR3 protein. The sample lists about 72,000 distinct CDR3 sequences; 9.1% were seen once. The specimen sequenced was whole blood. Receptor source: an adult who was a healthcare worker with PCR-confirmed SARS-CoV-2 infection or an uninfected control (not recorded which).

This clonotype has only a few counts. The DNA for the CDR3 is TGTGCCTCTCAGGGGATGGCTTTCTTT. Its translation: CASQGMAFF. This sequence joins TRBV30 and TRBJ1-1; the D gene is possibly TRBD1 (6 bases). V was pared by 7 bases and J by 11 bases, with 11 bases between. The CDR3 runs to 9 residues. In germline, CDR1 is GTSNPN, CDR2 SVGIG (reference sequence).

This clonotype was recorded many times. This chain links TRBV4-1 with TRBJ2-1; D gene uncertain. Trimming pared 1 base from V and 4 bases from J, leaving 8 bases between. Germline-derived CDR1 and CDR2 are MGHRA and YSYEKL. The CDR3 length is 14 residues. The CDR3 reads CASSQGPGYNEQFF. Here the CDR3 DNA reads TGCGCCAGCAGCCAAGGTCCCGGATACAATGAGCAGTTCTTC.

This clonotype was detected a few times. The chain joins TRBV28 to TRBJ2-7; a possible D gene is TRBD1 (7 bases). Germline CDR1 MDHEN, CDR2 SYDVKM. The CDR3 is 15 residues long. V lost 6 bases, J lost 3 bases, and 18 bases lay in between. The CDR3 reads CASSPPPGGIYEQYF. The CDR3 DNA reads TGTGCCAGCAGCCCACCCCCAGGGGGGATCTACGAGCAGTACTTC.